Described below is a single TCR beta chain sequence and its context. Its antigen is as yet unknown. The data were produced by immunoSEQ multiplex PCR, yet TCRdb's version contains in-frame clones alone and is incomplete. The sample carries 2,500,000 or so clones, about 92% recorded once. Germline V gives CDR1 SGHAT, CDR2 FQNNGV. The V and J ends lost 3 bases and 14 bases respectively, with 8 bases between them. The CDR3 runs to 11 residues. This entry belongs to a study of shared clonotypes between healthy human individuals. Study-wide results and caveats: Compared with clonotypes that all four donors shared, non-shared clonotypes had lower generation probabilities.

The origin of this receptor is a man between 18 and 29 years old in good health. Source material: naive CD4+ T cells sorted from blood. The subset: CD45RA+ positively selected. The chain is built from TRBV11-2 and TRBJ1-6; D uncertain. CDR3 sequence (DNA): TGTGCCAGCAGCTTCTCTGGGACCCTCCACTTT. As protein: CASSFSGTLHF.